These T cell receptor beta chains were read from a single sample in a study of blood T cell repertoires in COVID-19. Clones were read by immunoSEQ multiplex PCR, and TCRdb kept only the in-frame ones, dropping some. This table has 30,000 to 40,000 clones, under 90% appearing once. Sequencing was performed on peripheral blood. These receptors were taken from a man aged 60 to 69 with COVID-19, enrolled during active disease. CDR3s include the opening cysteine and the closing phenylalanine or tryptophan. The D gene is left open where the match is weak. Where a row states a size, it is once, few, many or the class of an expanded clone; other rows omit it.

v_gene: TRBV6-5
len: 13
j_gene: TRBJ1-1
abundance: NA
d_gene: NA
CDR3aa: CASRNYGGTEAFF
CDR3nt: TGTGCCAGCAGAAATTATGGGGGGACTGAAGCTTTCTTT

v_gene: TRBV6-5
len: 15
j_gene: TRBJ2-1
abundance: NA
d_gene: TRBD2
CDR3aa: CASSPGRGGFDEQFF
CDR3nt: TGTGCCAGCAGCCCCGGACGGGGGGGTTTCGATGAGCAGTTCTTC

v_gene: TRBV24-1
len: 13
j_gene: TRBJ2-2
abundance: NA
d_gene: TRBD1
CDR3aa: CATSDAGGWELFF
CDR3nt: TGTGCCACCAGTGATGCAGGGGGCTGGGAGCTGTTTTTT

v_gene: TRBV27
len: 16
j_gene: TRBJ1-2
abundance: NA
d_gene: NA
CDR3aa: CASSLGYTTTNYGYTF
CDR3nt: TGTGCCAGCAGTTTAGGGTATACTACTACTAACTATGGCTACACCTTC

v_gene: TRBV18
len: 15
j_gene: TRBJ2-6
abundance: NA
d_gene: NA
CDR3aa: CASSLTGSGANVLTF
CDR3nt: TGTGCCAGCTCACTAACCGGCTCTGGGGCCAACGTCCTGACTTTC

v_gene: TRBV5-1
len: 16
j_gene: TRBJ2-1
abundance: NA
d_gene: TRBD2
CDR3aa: CASSLAARTSANEQFF
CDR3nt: TGCGCCAGCAGCTTGGCCGCTCGTACTAGCGCCAATGAGCAGTTCTTC

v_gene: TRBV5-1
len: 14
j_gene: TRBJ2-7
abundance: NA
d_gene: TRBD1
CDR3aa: CASSLGQGAYEQYF
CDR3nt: TGCGCCAGCAGCCTTGGACAGGGGGCCTACGAGCAGTACTTC

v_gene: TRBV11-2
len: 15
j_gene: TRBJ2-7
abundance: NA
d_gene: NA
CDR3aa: CASSLVYESSYEQYF
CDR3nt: TGTGCCAGCAGCTTAGTCTACGAGAGCTCCTACGAGCAGTACTTC

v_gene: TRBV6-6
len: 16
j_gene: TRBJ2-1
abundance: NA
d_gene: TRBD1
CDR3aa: CASSLQGAGYGGEQFF
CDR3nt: TGTGCCAGCAGCCTACAGGGGGCGGGGTACGGTGGTGAGCAGTTCTTC

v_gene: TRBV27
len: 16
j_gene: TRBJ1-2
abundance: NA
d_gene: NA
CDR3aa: CASSFVDRQRYYGYTF
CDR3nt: TGTGCCAGCAGTTTCGTCGACAGGCAACGTTACTATGGCTACACCTTC

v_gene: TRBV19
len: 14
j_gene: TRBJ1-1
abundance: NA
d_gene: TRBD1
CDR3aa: CASGRQGGNTEAFF
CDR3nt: TGTGCCAGTGGGAGACAGGGTGGGAACACTGAAGCTTTCTTT

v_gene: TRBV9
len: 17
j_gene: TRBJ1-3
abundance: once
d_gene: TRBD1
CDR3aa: CASSVGPGQGVGNTIYF
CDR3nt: TGTGCCAGCAGCGTAGGGCCGGGACAGGGGGTTGGAAACACCATATATTTT